A single sample gave rise to the 8 T cell receptor beta chains below, sequenced in a study of T cell clonotyping in hematopoietic cell transplantation. The method was immunoSEQ multiplex PCR; TCRdb's version includes in-frame clones alone and lacks a portion of them. The sample lists roughly 37,000 clones, 88% occurring once. Sequenced material: peripheral blood mononuclear cells. The receptor set was obtained from a woman in her forties in good health. Some clones in this sample may be carry-over from other donors' samples.

CDR3 sequence (DNA): TGCGCCAGCAGCCAAGACTTGCAGGTACCCGGGGAGCTGTTTTTT. This translates into CASSQDLQVPGELFF. This chain connects TRBV4-3 to TRBJ2-2; D ambiguous. Trimming removed 0 bases from V and 6 bases from J, with 11 bases in between. CDR1 and CDR2 from the germline V gene are LGHNA and YSLEER. The CDR3 runs to 15 residues.

The genes are TRBV28 and TRBJ2-7, with D maybe TRBD2 (5 bases). Germline V lookup: CDR1 MDHEN, CDR2 SYDVKM. The CDR3 is 13 residues long. Trimming took 6 bases from V and 1 from J, leaving 10 bases between them. The CDR3 DNA follows: TGTGCCAGCAGATCGGCGGGTTCCTACGAGCAGTACTTC. The encoded protein is CASRSAGSYEQYF. The variable domain in full, completed from reference TRBV28 and TRBJ2-7, reads DVKVTQSSRYLVKRTGEKVFLECVQDMDHENMFWYRQDPGLGLRLIYFSYDVKMKEKGDIPEGYSVSREKKERFSLILESASTNQTSMYLCASRSAGSYEQYFGPGTRLTVT.

The chain has TRBV9 and TRBJ1-5, with 8 bases fitting TRBD1. CDR1 and CDR2 (germline): SGDLS, YYNGEE. This CDR3 spans 15 amino acids. V was clipped by 3 bases and J by 4 bases; unmatched bases: 6. The CDR3 here is CASSEGQDLNQPQHF. The CDR3 DNA follows: TGTGCCAGCAGCGAGGGACAGGACCTGAATCAGCCCCAGCATTTT.

This chain links TRBV5-4 with TRBJ1-2; 11 bases match TRBD1. Germline V CDR1 and CDR2: SGHNT, YYREEE (reference sequence). Trimming at V came to 4 bases and at J to 8 bases, leaving 7 bases not matched to a gene. This CDR3 comprises 14 residues. The CDR3 DNA is TGTGCCAGCAGCCTTGGACAGGGGGCTGAAGGCTACACCTTC. Protein: CASSLGQGAEGYTF.

The rearrangement links TRBV5-6 to TRBJ2-7; 9 bases map to TRBD1. Per germline, CDR1 SGHDT and CDR2 YYEEEE. The CDR3 runs to 16 residues. V shed 4 bases, J shed 2 bases, and the junction held 10 bases outside the gene matches. CDR3 bases: TGTGCCAGCAGCCAGCCGCGGGACAGGGCAGCCTACGAGCAGTACTTC. Protein sequence: CASSQPRDRAAYEQYF.

CDR3 in DNA: TGCGCCAGCAGCCGTACAGTGGGGGGCCAAGAGACCCAGTACTTC. Translation gives CASSRTVGGQETQYF. The chain uses TRBV4-1 and TRBJ2-5; possible D gene TRBD2, 6 bases. This CDR3 has 15 residues. From germline, CDR1 is MGHRA and CDR2 YSYEKL. Trimming removed 4 bases at V and 1 base at J, with 13 bases between.

This chain connects TRBV27 to TRBJ2-2; TRBD2 agrees at 7 bases. Germline values: CDR1 MNHEY, CDR2 SMNVEV (reference sequence). The CDR3 has 18 residues. V lost 5 bases to trimming and J lost 2 bases; unmatched junction nucleotides: 14. The CDR3 region is CASSRRAPRTSNTGELFF. In nucleotides, the CDR3 is TGTGCCAGCAGTCGGAGGGCACCCCGGACTAGTAACACCGGGGAGCTGTTTTTT.

The chain carries TRBV4-2 and TRBJ2-7; 7 bases map to TRBD1. There are 15 residues in the CDR3. V dropped 0 bases and J dropped 0; count of bases not matched to a gene: 2. Germline CDR1 and CDR2: LGHNA and YNFKEQ. In nucleotides, the CDR3 is TGTGCCAGCAGCCAAGACTGGGACAGCTCCTACGAGCAGTACTTC. This sequence encodes CASSQDWDSSYEQYF.